The clone carrying this T cell receptor (beta chain) showed up many times. Its ends do not fully match the called genes, so a read error is possible. This sample was taken from a study of CD8 T cells in ankylosing spondylitis. 5'-RACE, quantitative and with molecular barcodes, yielded the TCR beta libraries. TCRdb independently ran MiXCR on the 5' RACE reads; one entry per CDR3 protein. The data contain hundreds of thousands of distinct CDR3 sequences, 7.5% to 9.5% of them seen just once; the ten biggest clones take up 4% to 5.5%. The CDR3 has 15 amino acids. From germline, CDR1 is LGHNA and CDR2 YSLEER.

Source material: blood, either unsorted or a sorted T cell fraction (not recorded which). The V gene is TRBV4-3, the J gene TRBJ2-1, with D perhaps assigned TRBD1 or TRBD2 (5 bases each). The clonotype originates from a female donor with ankylosing spondylitis or in good health (not recorded which). The CDR3 sequence: CASSQGDASFNEQFF. The CDR3 region has the DNA TGCGCCAGCAGCCAAGGGGACGCATCCTTCAATGAGCAGTTCTTC.